This TCR beta chain emerged from a study of cytomegalovirus exposure and HLA in healthy donors. The PCR was carried out with 60 Vbeta primers and 13 Jbeta primers. Measured with immunoSEQ multiplex PCR; TCRdb has only the in-frame clones, and not every one. The sample contains some 160,000 clones, 80% to 85% of which appear only once. The germline V gene has CDR1 SGHRS and CDR2 YFSETQ. This CDR3 has 11 amino acids. V lost 5 bases and J 3 bases, leaving 5 bases between the germline ends. The study's findings and limits: The study flagged roughly 150 TCR beta chains as cytomegalovirus-associated.

In its sample, this clone was seen once. Its specificity is not known. V gene TRBV5-1 combines with J gene TRBJ1-1; D remains ambiguous. This clonotype was obtained from a male donor in good health and CMV-seronegative. The sequenced sample was PBMCs. CDR3 sequence reads: CASSRDTEAFF. The CDR3 DNA sequence: TGCGCCAGCAGTCGGGACACTGAAGCTTTCTTT.